This T cell receptor (beta chain) appears in the sequencing data of a study of beta chain features in type 1 diabetes. Study-level background: No age, gender or cell yield differences were seen between patients and healthy donors. Examination covered roughly 100,000,000 sorted cells spanning all samples.

What was sequenced were expressed TCRB transcripts, since all of the isolated RNA had been reverse transcribed. The repertoire was sequenced with immunoSEQ multiplex PCR; TCRdb's copy has only in-frame clones and lacks some. Of 200,000 to 250,000 clones listed, roughly 10% are singletons. The CDR3 totals 16 residues. Looked up from germline, CDR1 is SGHNT and CDR2 is YYREEE (reference sequence). V was pared by 4 bases and J by 1 base, with 15 bases between. This TCR came from a man aged 18 to 29 in good health. Sequencing was carried out using central memory CD4+ T cells from blood. The chain has TRBV5-4 and TRBJ1-3; D perhaps matches TRBD1 (6 bases). DNA for the CDR3: TGTGCCAGCAGCCAGAAGGGGGACGGGTCTGGAAACACCATATATTTT. It specifies CASSQKGDGSGNTIYF.